The 7 T cell receptor beta chains listed next were all sequenced from one sample in a study of shared clonotypes between healthy human individuals. The protocol was immunoSEQ multiplex PCR, while the TCRdb copy is restricted to in-frame clones and leaves out a portion. The data contain about 480,000 clones, 75% to 80% of them singletons. Sequencing used PBMCs. These receptors were taken from a woman in her thirties or forties in good health. Some clones in this sample may be carry-over from other donors' samples.

The CDR3 DNA reads as TGTGCCTGGAGTAGTCTTACCCAGGGTGAGCAGTTCTTC. This translates into CAWSSLTQGEQFF. V and J are TRBV30 and TRBJ2-1, with D tentatively TRBD1 (5 bases). With 2 bases removed from V and 9 bases from J, the gap between germline ends came to 14 bases. Germline V lookup: CDR1 GTSNPN, CDR2 SVGIG (reference sequence). The CDR3 runs 13 residues.

The rearrangement links TRBV28 to TRBJ1-2; D gene unclear. The V gene lost 6 bases and the J gene lost 0 bases, with 2 bases spanning the gap. This CDR3 spans 11 amino acids. Germline V CDR1 and CDR2: MDHEN, SYDVKM. CDR3 nucleotides: TGTGCCAGCAGGTCTAACTATGGCTACACCTTC. The encoded protein is CASRSNYGYTF.

This clone was seen only a few times. This chain joins TRBV4-3 and TRBJ2-3, with D possibly being TRBD1 (6 bases). This CDR3 spans 16 amino acids. Germline V lookup: CDR1 LGHNA, CDR2 YSLEER. The V and J ends lost 1 base and 2 bases respectively, with 13 bases between them. CDR3 amino acids: CASSQGQELLTDTQYF. The CDR3 DNA reads TGCGCCAGCAGCCAAGGACAGGAGCTTCTCACAGATACGCAGTATTTT.

The chain employs TRBV7-9 and TRBJ1-1, with no clear D. V dropped 5 bases and J dropped 4 bases, with 20 bases sitting between them. CDR1 SEHNR and CDR2 FQNEAQ come from the germline V gene (reference sequence). The CDR3 runs 16 residues. This CDR3 is CASSPSPTAASTEAFF. The DNA of the CDR3 is TGTGCCAGCAGCCCATCTCCGACTGCAGCGAGCACTGAAGCTTTCTTT. Full variable domain (remainder filled in from reference TRBV7-9 and TRBJ1-1): DTGVSQNPRHKITKRGQNVTFRCDPISEHNRLYWYRQTLGQGPEFLTYFQNEAQLEKSRLLSDRFSAERPKGSFSTLEIQRTEQGDSAMYLCASSPSPTAASTEAFFGQGTRLTVV.

V gene TRBV5-1 combines with J gene TRBJ2-5; 7 bases align to TRBD2. J gave up 4 bases and V 0 bases, and 9 bases lay outside the gene matches. From germline, CDR1 is SGHRS and CDR2 YFSETQ. This CDR3 comprises 16 residues. For the CDR3, the DNA is TGCGCCAGCAGCTTGGGGGGCGGGAGAGTTGGAGAGACCCAGTACTTC. Translation: CASSLGGGRVGETQYF.

The rearrangement joins TRBV6-5 to TRBJ2-3; D remains ambiguous. This CDR3 comprises 13 residues. Trimming took 2 bases from V and 2 from J, leaving 5 bases between them. Germline CDR1 reads MNHEY; CDR2 reads SVGAGI. The CDR3 DNA sequence: TGTGCCAGCAGTTACGACCCCACAGATACGCAGTATTTT. This sequence encodes CASSYDPTDTQYF.

V and J are TRBV29-1 and TRBJ2-6; D might be TRBD1 (7 bases). The V gene lost 5 bases and the J gene lost 4 bases, with 12 bases spanning the gap. CDR1 SQVTM and CDR2 ANQGSEA come from the germline V gene. The CDR3 totals 14 residues. The CDR3 bases are TGCAGCGTTACAGGGGAGGACGGGGCCAACGTCCTGACTTTC. The encoded protein is CSVTGEDGANVLTF.